These T cell receptor beta chains were read from a single sample in a study of beta chain features in type 1 diabetes. Clones were read by immunoSEQ multiplex PCR, and TCRdb kept only the in-frame ones, dropping some. Among tens of thousands of clones listed, 55% to 70% were seen once. Material: stem cell memory CD4+ T cells from blood. The receptors stem from a woman aged 30 to 39 with type 1 diabetes. The CDR3 runs from the conserved cysteine through the conserved F or W. A D gene is named only where the DNA matches it firmly. Some rows mark clone size as missing; the rest say once, few, many or name a class of expanded clone.

V	size	J	length	D	CDR3	DNA
TRBV18	-	TRBJ1-2	17	-	CASSPPNRANSNYGYTF	TGTGCCAGCTCACCACCGAACAGGGCCAACTCTAACTATGGCTACACCTTC
TRBV30	-	TRBJ2-7	14	-	CAWSVGGLSYEQYF	TGTGCCTGGAGTGTCGGGGGGCTTTCCTACGAGCAGTACTTC
TRBV7-3	-	TRBJ2-3	15	TRBD2	CASSLYVAGVDTQYF	TGTGCCAGCAGCTTATACGTAGCGGGAGTTGATACGCAGTATTTT
TRBV30	-	TRBJ2-3	12	TRBD2	CAWSSGGNTQYF	TGTGCCTGGAGTTCCGGGGGGAATACGCAGTATTTT
TRBV30	-	TRBJ2-5	16	TRBD2	CAYQKRTSGYQETQYF	TGTGCCTACCAAAAACGTACTAGCGGGTACCAAGAGACCCAGTACTTC
TRBV28	few	TRBJ1-2	14	TRBD1	CASSSTGGVYGYTF	TGTGCCAGCAGTTCTACAGGGGGGGTCTATGGCTACACCTTC
TRBV4-1	-	TRBJ2-1	13	-	CASSRLVANEQFF	TGCGCCAGCAGCCGACTAGTGGCAAATGAGCAGTTCTTC
TRBV11-1	-	TRBJ2-2	16	TRBD1	CASSLDRTGNTGELFF	TGTGCCAGCAGCTTAGACAGGACAGGGAACACCGGGGAGCTGTTTTTT
TRBV5-1	few	TRBJ2-5	15	TRBD1	CASSSGQGKQETQYF	TGCGCCAGCAGCTCGGGACAGGGAAAACAAGAGACCCAGTACTTC
TRBV18	-	TRBJ2-7	16	TRBD2	CASSPRTSGFSYEQYF	TGTGCCAGCTCACCAAGGACTAGCGGGTTTTCCTACGAGCAGTACTTC
TRBV30	-	TRBJ2-7	16	TRBD1	CAWRTGRTGVSYEQYF	TGTGCCTGGAGGACGGGTAGGACAGGGGTGTCCTACGAGCAGTACTTC
TRBV5-1	-	TRBJ2-7	13	-	CASFSGSSGEQYF	TGCGCCAGCTTTTCCGGGTCTTCAGGGGAGCAGTACTTC
TRBV5-4	-	TRBJ2-1	16	TRBD2	CASSSIGLAGGGEQFF	TGTGCCAGCAGCTCCATAGGACTAGCGGGAGGAGGTGAGCAGTTCTTC
TRBV6-5	-	TRBJ1-2	16	TRBD1	CASSFSGTGALYGYTF	TGTGCCAGCAGTTTCTCCGGGACAGGGGCTTTATATGGCTACACCTTC
TRBV4-2	few	TRBJ2-1	17	-	CASSQGAGAPAYNEQFF	TGTGCCAGCAGCCAAGGGGCGGGGGCCCCAGCCTACAATGAGCAGTTCTTC
TRBV30	few	TRBJ1-5	14	-	CAWSYDRQDQPQHF	TGTGCCTGGAGTTATGACAGGCAGGATCAGCCCCAGCATTTT
TRBV7-9	-	TRBJ2-7	14	-	CASSLMAQRHEQYF	TGTGCCAGCAGCTTAATGGCCCAACGCCACGAGCAGTACTTC
TRBV6-5	few	TRBJ2-7	14	TRBD2	CASRPGLAVDEQYF	TGTGCCAGCAGACCAGGACTAGCGGTCGACGAGCAGTACTTC
TRBV6-5	-	TRBJ1-2	13	TRBD1	CASSYSRTGDKTF	TGTGCCAGCAGTTACTCTCGGACAGGGGATAAAACCTTC
TRBV29-1	few	TRBJ2-1	13	-	CSVTGSIYNEQFF	TGCAGCGTTACAGGGTCTATATACAATGAGCAGTTCTTC
TRBV28	-	TRBJ1-1	11	-	CASSTLTGRVF	TGTGCCAGCAGTACACTAACCGGGCGGGTCTTT
TRBV7-9	-	TRBJ2-1	17	TRBD1	CASSINTLGQGRNEQFF	TGTGCCAGCAGCATAAACACACTCGGACAGGGACGCAATGAGCAGTTCTTC
TRBV7-9	few	TRBJ2-2	15	-	CASSLQSRVTGELFF	TGTGCCAGCAGCTTACAAAGCAGGGTCACCGGGGAGCTGTTTTTT
TRBV10-3	-	TRBJ2-1	13	TRBD2	CAISEPSGYEQFF	TGTGCCATCAGTGAGCCTAGCGGCTATGAGCAGTTCTTC